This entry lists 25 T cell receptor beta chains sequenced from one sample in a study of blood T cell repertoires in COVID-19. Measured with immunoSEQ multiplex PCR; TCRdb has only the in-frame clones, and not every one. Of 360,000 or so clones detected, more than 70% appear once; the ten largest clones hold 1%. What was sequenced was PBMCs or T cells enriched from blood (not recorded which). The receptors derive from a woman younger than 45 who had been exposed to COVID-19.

CDR3 residues: CASSHGIQGPEAFF. Here the CDR3 DNA reads TGTGCCTCCTCCCATGGCATTCAGGGTCCTGAAGCTTTCTTT. The chain has TRBV30 and TRBJ1-1; the D gene is possibly TRBD1 (5 bases). V lost 7 bases and J lost 6, with 21 bases in between. The CDR3 has 14 residues. CDR1 is GTSNPN and CDR2 is SVGIG in the germline V gene (reference sequence).

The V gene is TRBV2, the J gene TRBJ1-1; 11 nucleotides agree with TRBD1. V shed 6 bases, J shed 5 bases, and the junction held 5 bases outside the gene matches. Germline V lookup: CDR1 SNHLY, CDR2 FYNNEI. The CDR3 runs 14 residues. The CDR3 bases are TGTGCCAGCAGGGGGACAGGGGGGAGGACTGAAGCTTTCTTT. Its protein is CASRGTGGRTEAFF. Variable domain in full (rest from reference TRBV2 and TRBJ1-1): EPEVTQTPSHQVTQMGQEVILRCVPISNHLYFYWYRQILGQKVEFLVSFYNNEISEKSEIFDDQFSVERPDGSNFTLKIRSTKLEDSAMYFCASRGTGGRTEAFFGQGTRLTVV.

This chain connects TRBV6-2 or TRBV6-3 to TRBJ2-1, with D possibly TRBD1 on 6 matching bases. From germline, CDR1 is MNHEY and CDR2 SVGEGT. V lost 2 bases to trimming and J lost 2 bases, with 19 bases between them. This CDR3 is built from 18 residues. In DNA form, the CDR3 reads TGTGCCAGCAGTTACCAGGTGCTCTATGGGGACACCTACAATGAGCAGTTCTTC. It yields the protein CASSYQVLYGDTYNEQFF.

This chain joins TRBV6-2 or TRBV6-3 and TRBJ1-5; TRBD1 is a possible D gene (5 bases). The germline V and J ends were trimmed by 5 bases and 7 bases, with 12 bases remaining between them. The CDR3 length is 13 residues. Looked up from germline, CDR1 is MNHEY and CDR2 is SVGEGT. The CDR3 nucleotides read TGTGCCAGCAGTGCCGGAGGGGCCCAGCCCCAGCATTTT. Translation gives CASSAGGAQPQHF.

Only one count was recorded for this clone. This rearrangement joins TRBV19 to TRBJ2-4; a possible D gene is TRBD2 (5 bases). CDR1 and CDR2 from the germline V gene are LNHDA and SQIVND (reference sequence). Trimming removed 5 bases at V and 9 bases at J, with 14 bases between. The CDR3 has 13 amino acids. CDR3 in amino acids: CASSRLDEGIQYF. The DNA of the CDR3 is TGTGCCAGTAGTCGGCTAGATGAGGGCATTCAGTACTTC.

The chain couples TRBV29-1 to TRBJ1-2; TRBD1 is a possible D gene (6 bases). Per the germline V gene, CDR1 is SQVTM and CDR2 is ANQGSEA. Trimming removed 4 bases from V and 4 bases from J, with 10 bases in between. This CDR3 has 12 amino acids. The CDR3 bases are TGCAGCGTTGGAGGGGGTACCTATGGCTACACCTTC. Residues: CSVGGGTYGYTF.

Here the CDR3 reads CASTPGVLPSTDTQYF. CDR3 sequence (DNA): TGTGCCAGCACCCCAGGGGTGCTACCGAGCACAGATACGCAGTATTTT. The rearrangement joins TRBV7-3 to TRBJ2-3, with D possibly TRBD1 on 6 matching bases. Trimming removed 7 bases at V and 0 bases at J, with 17 bases between. The CDR3 covers 16 residues. Germline CDR1 reads SGHTA; CDR2 reads FQGTGA.

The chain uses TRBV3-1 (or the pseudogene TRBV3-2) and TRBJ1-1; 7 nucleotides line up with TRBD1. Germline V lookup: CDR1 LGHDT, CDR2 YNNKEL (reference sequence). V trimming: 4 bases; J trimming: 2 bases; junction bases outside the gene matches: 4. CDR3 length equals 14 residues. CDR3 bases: TGTGCCAGCAGCCCCCGGGACAGCAACACTGAAGCTTTCTTT. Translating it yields CASSPRDSNTEAFF.

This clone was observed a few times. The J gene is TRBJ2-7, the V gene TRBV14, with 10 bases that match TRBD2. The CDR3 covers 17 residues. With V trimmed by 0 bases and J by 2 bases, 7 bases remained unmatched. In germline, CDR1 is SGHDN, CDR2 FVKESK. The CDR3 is CASSQEFGLAVPYEQYF. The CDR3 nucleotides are TGTGCCAGCAGCCAAGAGTTCGGACTAGCGGTTCCCTACGAGCAGTACTTC.

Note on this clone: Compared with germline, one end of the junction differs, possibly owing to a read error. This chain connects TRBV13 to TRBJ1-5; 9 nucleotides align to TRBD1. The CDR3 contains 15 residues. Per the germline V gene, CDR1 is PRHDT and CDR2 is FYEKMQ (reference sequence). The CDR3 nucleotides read TGTGCCAGCAGCCGGTGGGGACAGGGTAATCAGACCCAGCATTTT. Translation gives CASSRWGQGNQTQHF.

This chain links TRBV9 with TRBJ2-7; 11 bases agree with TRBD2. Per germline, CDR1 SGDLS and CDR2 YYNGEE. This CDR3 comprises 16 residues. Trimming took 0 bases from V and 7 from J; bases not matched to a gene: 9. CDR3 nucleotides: TGTGCCAGCAGCGTAGCTTTAGCGGGAGGGCCGCGTGAGCAGTACTTC. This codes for CASSVALAGGPREQYF.

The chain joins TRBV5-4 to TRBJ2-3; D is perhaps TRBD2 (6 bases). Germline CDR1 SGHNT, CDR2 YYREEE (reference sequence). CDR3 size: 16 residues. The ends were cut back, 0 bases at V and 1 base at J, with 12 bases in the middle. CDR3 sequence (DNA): TGTGCCAGCAGCTTGGAGTCCGGGAGCGGCACAGATACGCAGTATTTT. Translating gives CASSLESGSGTDTQYF. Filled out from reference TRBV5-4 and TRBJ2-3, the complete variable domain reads ETGVTQSPTHLIKTRGQQVTLRCSSQSGHNTVSWYQQALGQGPQFIFQYYREEENGRGNFPPRFSGLQFPNYSSELNVNALELDDSALYLCASSLESGSGTDTQYFGPGTRLTVL.

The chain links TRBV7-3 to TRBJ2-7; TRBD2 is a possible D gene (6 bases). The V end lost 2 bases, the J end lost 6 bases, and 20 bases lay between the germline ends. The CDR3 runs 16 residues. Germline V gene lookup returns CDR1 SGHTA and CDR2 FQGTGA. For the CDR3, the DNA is TGTGCCAGCAGCTTATCGGCGGGAAGTGGGGTTGGCGAGCAGTACTTC. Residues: CASSLSAGSGVGEQYF.

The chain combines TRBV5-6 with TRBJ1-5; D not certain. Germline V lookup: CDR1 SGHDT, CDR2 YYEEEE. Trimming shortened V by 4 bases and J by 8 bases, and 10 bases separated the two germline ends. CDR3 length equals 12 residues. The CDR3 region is CASSLAGEPQHF. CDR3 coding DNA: TGTGCCAGCAGCCTGGCCGGGGAGCCCCAGCATTTT. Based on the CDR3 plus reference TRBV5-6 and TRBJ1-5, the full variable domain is DAGVTQSPTHLIKTRGQQVTLRCSPKSGHDTVSWYQQALGQGPQFIFQYYEEEERQRGNFPDRFSGHQFPNYSSELNVNALLLGDSALYLCASSLAGEPQHFGDGTRLSIL.

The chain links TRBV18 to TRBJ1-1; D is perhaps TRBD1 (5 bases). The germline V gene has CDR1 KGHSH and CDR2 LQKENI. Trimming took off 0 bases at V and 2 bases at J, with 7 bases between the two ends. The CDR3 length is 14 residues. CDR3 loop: CASSPPDSNTEAFF. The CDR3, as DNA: TGTGCCAGCTCACCACCCGACAGTAACACTGAAGCTTTCTTT.

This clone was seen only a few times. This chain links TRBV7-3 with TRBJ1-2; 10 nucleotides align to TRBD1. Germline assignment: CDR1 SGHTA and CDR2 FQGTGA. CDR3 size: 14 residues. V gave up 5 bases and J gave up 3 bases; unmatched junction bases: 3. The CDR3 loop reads CASSPGTGDYGYTF. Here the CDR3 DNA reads TGTGCCAGCAGCCCTGGGACAGGGGACTATGGCTACACCTTC.

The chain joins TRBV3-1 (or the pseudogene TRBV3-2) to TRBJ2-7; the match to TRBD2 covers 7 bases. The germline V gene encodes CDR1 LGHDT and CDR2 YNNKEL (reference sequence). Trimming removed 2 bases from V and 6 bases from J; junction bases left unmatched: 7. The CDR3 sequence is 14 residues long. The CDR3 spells CASSQRLGGLEQYF. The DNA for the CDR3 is TGTGCCAGCAGCCAAAGATTGGGAGGGCTCGAGCAGTACTTC.

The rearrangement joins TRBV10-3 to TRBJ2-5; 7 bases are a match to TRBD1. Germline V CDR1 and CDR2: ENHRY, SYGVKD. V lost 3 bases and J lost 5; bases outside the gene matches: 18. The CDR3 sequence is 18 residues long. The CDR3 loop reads CAISDSPGLGGRSETQYF. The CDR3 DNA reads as TGTGCCATCAGTGATAGCCCCGGTTTAGGGGGCCGGAGTGAGACCCAGTACTTC.

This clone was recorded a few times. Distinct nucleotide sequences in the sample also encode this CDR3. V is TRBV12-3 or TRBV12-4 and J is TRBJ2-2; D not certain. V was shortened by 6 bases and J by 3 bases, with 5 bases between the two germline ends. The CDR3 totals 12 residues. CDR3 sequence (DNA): TGTGCCAGCAGCCGAGACACCGGGGAGCTGTTTTTT. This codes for CASSRDTGELFF.

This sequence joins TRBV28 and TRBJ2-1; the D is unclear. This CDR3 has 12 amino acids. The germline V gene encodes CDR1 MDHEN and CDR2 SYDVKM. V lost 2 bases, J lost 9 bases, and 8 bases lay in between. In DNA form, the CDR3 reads TGTGCCAGCAGTTTAACCGTCGGTGAGCAGTTCTTC. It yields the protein CASSLTVGEQFF.

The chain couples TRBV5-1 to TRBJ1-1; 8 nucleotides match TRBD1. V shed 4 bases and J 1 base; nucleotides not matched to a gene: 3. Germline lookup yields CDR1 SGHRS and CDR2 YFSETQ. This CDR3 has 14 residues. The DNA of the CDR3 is TGCGCCAGCAGCCCGGACAGGGCGAACACTGAAGCTTTCTTT. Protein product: CASSPDRANTEAFF.

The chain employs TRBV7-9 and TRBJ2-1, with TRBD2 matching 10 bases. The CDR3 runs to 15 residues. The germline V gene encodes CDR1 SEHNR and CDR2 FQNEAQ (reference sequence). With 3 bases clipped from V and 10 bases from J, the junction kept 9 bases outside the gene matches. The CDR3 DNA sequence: TGTGCCAGCAGCTTGAGGACTAGCGGATCGGGGGAGCAGTTCTTC. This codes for CASSLRTSGSGEQFF. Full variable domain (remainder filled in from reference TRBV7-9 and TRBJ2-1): DTGVSQNPRHKITKRGQNVTFRCDPISEHNRLYWYRQTLGQGPEFLTYFQNEAQLEKSRLLSDRFSAERPKGSFSTLEIQRTEQGDSAMYLCASSLRTSGSGEQFFGPGTRLTVL.

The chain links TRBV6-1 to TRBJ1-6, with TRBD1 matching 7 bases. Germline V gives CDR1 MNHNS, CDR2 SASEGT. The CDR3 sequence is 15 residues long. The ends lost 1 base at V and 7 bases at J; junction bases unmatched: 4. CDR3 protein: CASSEGNRGNSPLHF. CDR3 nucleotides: TGTGCCAGCAGTGAAGGAAACAGGGGCAATTCACCCCTCCACTTT.

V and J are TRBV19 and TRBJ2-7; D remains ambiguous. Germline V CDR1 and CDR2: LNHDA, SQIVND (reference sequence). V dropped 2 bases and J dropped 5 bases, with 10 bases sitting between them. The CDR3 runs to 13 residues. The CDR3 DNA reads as TGTGCCAGTAGTATATCTATAAGCAACGAGCAGTACTTC. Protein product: CASSISISNEQYF. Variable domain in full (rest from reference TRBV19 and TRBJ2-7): DGGITQSPKYLFRKEGQNVTLSCEQNLNHDAMYWYRQDPGQGLRLIYYSQIVNDFQKGDIAEGYSVSREKKESFPLTVTSAQKNPTAFYLCASSISISNEQYFGPGTRLTVT.

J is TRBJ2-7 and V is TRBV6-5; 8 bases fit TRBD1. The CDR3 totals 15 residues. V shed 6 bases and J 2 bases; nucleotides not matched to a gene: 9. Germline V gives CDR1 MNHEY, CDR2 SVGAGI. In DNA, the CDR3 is TGTGCCAGCAGCCCCGACAGGGGCCCTACCTACGAGCAGTACTTC. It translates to CASSPDRGPTYEQYF.